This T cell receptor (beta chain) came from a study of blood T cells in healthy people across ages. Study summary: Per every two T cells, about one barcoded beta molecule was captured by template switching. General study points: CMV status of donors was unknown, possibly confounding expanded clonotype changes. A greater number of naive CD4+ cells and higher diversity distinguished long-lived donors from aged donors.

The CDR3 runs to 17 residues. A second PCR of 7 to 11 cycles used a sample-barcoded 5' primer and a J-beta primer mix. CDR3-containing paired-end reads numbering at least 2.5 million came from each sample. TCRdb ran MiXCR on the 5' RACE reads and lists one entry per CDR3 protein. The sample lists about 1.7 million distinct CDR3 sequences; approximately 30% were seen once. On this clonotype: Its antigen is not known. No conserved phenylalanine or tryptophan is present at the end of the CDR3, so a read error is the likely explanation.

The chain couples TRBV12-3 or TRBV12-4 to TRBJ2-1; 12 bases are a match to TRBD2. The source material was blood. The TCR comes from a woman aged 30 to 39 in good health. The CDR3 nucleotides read TGTTCCAGCAGTTTAGCCTTACTAGCGGGGGGTTACAATGAGCAGTTCGTC. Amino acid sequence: CSSSLALLAGGYNEQFV.